This T cell receptor (beta chain) was profiled in a study of CD8 T cells in ankylosing spondylitis (dated 2017 in TCRdb). Concerning the study at large: To find TCR variants linked to disease, the study profiled T cell receptor beta repertoires in ankylosing spondylitis patients and healthy donors. Peripheral blood was sampled, and synovial fluid was also collected from ankylosing spondylitis patients. The full study cohort comprised 25 ankylosing spondylitis patients and 110 or so healthy donors. General findings and caveats noted by the study authors: Some of the motif variants had been reported before in the synovial fluid and blood of reactive arthritis patients, a finding that suggests common disease-initiation mechanisms. The disease-linked clones were reported to be significantly enriched in matched synovial fluid samples from ankylosing spondylitis patients. A CD8+ phenotype was shown by the disease-linked clones, which were found at relatively low frequencies in peripheral blood. A TCR beta motif of fewer than 10 highly homologous amino acid variants appeared characteristic of blood from ankylosing spondylitis patients.

This clonotype came up many times. What antigen it recognizes has not been identified. One base away there is no much larger clone; base qualities are not given. The CDR1 and CDR2 encoded by the germline V gene are MGHDK and SYGVNS. A distance of 11 bases separates the germline ends of V and J, which lose 5 bases and 4 bases respectively. The CDR3 contains 13 residues, cysteine and phenylalanine counted. The entry retains the CDR3 DNA only, 39 bases that are in frame from base 1. Instrument on record: Illumina HiSeq 2500. Quantitative 5'-RACE with molecular barcodes was used to prepare TCR beta libraries. In the paper's pipeline: A new computational method based on a probabilistic model of VDJ rearrangement was used to identify disease-linked TCR variants. Through fastp at Q25 and MiXCR, TCRdb rebuilt clones from the public reads, retaining in-frame beta chains. Here each entry gathers all rows of one CDR3 protein and keeps the most common genes and DNA. The authors' filters were not applied to this entry. The sample yields 350,000 or so distinct CDR3 sequences; 14% to 15% were counted once. Of the sample, around 1% is held by the ten largest clones.

This TCR came from a male donor with ankylosing spondylitis or in good health (not recorded which). The chain couples TRBV25-1 to TRBJ2-5, with no confident D gene call. The sequencing sample was made of blood, either unsorted or a sorted T cell fraction (not recorded which). CDR3 reads: CASSPKEGETQYF. The DNA reads TGTGCCAGCAGTCCCAAGGAAGGAGAGACCCAGTACTTC. The variable domain in full, with residues beyond the CDR3 obtained from the reference TRBV25-1 and TRBJ2-5 genes, is EADIYQTPRYLVIGTGKKITLECSQTMGHDKMYWYQQDPGMELHLIHYSYGVNSTEKGDLSSESTVSRIRTEHFPLTLESARPSHTSQYLCASSPKEGETQYFGPGTRLLVL.